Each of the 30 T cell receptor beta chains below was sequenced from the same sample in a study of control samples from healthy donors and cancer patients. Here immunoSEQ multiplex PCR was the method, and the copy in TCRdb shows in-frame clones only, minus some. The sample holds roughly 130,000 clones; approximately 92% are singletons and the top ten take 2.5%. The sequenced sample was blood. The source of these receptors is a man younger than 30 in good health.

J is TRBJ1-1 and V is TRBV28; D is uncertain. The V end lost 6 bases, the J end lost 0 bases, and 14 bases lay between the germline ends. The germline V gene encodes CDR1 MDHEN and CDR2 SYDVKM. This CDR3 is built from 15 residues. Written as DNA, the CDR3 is TGTGCCAGCAGCACTTCGGGTGTCATGAACACTGAAGCTTTCTTT. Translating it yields CASSTSGVMNTEAFF.

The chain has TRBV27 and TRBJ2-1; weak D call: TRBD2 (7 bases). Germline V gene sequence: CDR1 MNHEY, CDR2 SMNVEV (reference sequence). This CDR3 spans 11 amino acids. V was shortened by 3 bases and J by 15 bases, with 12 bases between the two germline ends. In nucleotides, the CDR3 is TGTGCCAGCAGTTTCATGGGGGGGCTGTTCTTC. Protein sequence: CASSFMGGLFF.

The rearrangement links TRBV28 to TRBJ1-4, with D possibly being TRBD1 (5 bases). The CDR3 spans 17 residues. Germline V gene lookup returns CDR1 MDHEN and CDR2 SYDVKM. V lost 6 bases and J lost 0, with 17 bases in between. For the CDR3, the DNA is TGTGCCAGCAGACCCTATTGGCGGGGGACAACTAATGAAAAACTGTTTTTT. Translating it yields CASRPYWRGTTNEKLFF.

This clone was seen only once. CDR3 sequence: CASSQDSTGELFF. The CDR3 nucleotides are TGTGCCAGCAGCCAGGACAGTACCGGGGAGCTGTTTTTT. The gene calls are TRBV7-2 and TRBJ2-2; D might be TRBD1 (6 bases). The germline V gene has CDR1 SGHTA and CDR2 FQGNSA. Trimming left V 5 bases short and J 5 bases short, with 9 bases between. The CDR3 spans 13 residues.

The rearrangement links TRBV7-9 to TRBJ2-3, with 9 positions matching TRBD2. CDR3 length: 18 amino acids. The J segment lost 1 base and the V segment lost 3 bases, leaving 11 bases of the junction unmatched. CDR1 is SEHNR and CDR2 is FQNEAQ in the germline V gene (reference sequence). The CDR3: CASSLGSGSPAGTDTQYF. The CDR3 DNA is TGTGCCAGCAGCTTGGGTAGCGGGAGCCCGGCCGGCACAGATACGCAGTATTTT.

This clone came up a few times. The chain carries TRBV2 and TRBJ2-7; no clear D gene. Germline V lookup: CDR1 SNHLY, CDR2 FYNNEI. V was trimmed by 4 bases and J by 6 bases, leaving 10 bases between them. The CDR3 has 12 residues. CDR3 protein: CASSVQVGEQYF. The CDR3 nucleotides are TGTGCCAGCAGTGTCCAGGTCGGCGAGCAGTACTTC.

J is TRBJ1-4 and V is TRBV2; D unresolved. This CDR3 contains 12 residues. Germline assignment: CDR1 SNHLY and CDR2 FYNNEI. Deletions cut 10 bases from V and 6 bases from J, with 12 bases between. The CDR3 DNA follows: TGTGCCACCGCTGGGGATCATGAAAAACTGTTTTTT. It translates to CATAGDHEKLFF.

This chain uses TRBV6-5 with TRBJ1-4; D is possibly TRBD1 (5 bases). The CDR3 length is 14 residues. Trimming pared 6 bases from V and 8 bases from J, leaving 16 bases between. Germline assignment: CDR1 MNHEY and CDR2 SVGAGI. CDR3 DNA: TGTGCCAGCAGCCTGCAGGGTGGTCACGAAAAACTGTTTTTT. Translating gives CASSLQGGHEKLFF.

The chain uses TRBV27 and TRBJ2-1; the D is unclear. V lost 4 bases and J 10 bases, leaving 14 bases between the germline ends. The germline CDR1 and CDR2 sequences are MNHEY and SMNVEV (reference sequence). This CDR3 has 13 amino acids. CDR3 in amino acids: CASSYGPLREQFF. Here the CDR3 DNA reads TGTGCCAGCAGTTACGGACCCCTGCGGGAGCAGTTCTTC.

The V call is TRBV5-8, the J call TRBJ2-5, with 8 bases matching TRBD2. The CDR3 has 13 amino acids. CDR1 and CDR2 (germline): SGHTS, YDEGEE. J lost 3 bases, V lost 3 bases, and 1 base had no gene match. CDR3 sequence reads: CASSSGLEETQYF. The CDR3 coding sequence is TGTGCCAGCAGCTCGGGACTAGAAGAGACCCAGTACTTC.

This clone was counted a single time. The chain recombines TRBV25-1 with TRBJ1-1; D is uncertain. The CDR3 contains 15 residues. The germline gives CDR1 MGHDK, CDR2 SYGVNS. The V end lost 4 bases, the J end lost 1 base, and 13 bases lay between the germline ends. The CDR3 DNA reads TGTGCCAGCAGTGCTACTCGGACGGGGAACACTGAAGCTTTCTTT. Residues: CASSATRTGNTEAFF.

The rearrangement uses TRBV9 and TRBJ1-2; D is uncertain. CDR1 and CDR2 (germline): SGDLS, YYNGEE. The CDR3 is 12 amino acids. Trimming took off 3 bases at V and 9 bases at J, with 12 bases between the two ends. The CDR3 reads CASSGALRSYTF. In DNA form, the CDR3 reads TGTGCCAGCAGCGGGGCCCTGCGAAGCTACACCTTC.

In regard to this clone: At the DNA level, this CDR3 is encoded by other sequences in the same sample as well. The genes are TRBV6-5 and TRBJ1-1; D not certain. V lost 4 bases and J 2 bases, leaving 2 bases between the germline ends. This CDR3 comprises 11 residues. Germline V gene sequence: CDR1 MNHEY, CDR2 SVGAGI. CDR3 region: CASSSNTEAFF. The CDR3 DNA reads TGTGCCAGCAGTTCTAACACTGAAGCTTTCTTT.

Here the CDR3 reads CASSQDLAGNTIYF. CDR3 DNA sequence: TGTGCCAGCAGCCAAGATCTGGCTGGAAACACCATATATTTT. The chain links TRBV3-1 (or the pseudogene TRBV3-2) to TRBJ1-3; D not resolved. CDR1 and CDR2 from the germline V gene are LGHDT and YNNKEL (reference sequence). The CDR3 has 14 residues. V was clipped by 0 bases and J by 2 bases, with 5 bases between them.

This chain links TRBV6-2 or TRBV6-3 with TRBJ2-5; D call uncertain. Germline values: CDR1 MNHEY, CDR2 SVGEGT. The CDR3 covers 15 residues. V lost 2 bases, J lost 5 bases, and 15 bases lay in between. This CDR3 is CASSYRSALGETQYF. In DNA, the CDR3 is TGTGCCAGCAGTTACCGGTCAGCCCTAGGGGAGACCCAGTACTTC.

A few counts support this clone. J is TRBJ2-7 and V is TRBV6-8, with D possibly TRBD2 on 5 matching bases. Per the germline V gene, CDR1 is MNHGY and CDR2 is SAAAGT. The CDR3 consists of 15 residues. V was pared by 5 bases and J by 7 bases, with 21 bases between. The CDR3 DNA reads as TGTGCCAGCAGTCCGCGGGCAGAAACGGTCCTGGAGCAGTACGTC. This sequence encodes CASSPRAETVLEQYV.

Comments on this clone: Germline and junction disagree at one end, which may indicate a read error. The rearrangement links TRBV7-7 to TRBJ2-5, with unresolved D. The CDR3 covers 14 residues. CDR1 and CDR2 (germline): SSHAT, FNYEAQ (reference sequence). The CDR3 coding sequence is TGTGCTAGCAGCTTGGGCCTTGGTGGGGAGACCCAGTACTTC. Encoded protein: CASSLGLGGETQYF.

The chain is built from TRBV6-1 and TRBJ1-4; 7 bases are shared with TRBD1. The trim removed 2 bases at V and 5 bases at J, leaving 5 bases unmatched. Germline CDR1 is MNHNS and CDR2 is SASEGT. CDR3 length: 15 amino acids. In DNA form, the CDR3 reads TGTGCCAGCAGTGAACACAGGGGAATGAATGAAAAACTGTTTTTT. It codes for CASSEHRGMNEKLFF.

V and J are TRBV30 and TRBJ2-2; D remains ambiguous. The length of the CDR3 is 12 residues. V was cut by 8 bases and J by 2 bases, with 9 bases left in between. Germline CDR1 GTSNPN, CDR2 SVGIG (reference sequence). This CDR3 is CAGVQNTGELFF. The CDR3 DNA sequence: TGTGCCGGGGTCCAAAACACCGGGGAGCTGTTTTTT.

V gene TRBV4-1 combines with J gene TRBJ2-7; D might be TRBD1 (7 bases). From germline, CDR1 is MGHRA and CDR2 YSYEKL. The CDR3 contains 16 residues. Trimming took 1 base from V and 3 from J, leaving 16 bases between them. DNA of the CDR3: TGCGCCAGCAGCCAAGGGGCTGCAGGGGGGTACTACGAGCAGTACTTC. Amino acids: CASSQGAAGGYYEQYF.

CDR3: CASSHGQENTEAFF. Written as DNA, the CDR3 is TGTGCCAGCTCTCATGGACAGGAAAACACTGAAGCTTTCTTT. V and J are TRBV18 and TRBJ1-1, with 7 positions matching TRBD1. This CDR3 has 14 amino acids. J lost 2 bases, V lost 6 bases, and 6 bases had no gene match. From germline, CDR1 is KGHSH and CDR2 LQKENI.

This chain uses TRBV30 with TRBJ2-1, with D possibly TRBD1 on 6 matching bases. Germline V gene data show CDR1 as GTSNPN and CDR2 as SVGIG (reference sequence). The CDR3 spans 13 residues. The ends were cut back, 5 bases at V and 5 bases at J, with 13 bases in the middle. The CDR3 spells CAWSRDTHNEQFF. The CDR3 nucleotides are TGTGCCTGGTCCCGGGACACTCACAATGAGCAGTTCTTC.

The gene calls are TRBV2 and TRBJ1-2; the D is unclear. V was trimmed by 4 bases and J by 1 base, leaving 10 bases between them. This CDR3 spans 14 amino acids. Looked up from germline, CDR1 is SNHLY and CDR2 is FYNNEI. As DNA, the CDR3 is TGTGCCAGCAGTGCGAAACGGATTAACTATGGCTACACCTTC. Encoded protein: CASSAKRINYGYTF.

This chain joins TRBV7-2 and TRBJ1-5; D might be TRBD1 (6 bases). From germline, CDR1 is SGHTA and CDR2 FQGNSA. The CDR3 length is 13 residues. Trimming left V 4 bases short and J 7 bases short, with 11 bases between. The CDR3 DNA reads TGTGCCAGCAGCTCACAGGGTGAGCAGCCCCAGCATTTT. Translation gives CASSSQGEQPQHF.

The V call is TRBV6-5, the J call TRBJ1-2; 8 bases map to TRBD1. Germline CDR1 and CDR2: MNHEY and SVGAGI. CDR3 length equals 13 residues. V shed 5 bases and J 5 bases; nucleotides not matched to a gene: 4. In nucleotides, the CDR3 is TGTGCCAGCAGTATCGGACAGGGTTATGGCTACACCTTC. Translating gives CASSIGQGYGYTF.

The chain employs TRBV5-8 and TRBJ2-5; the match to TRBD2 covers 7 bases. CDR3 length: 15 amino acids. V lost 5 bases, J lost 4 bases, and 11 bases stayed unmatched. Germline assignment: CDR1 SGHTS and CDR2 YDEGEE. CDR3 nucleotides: TGTGCCAGCAGTCCCCGGGGGGTAGTTGGAGAGACCCAGTACTTC. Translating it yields CASSPRGVVGETQYF.

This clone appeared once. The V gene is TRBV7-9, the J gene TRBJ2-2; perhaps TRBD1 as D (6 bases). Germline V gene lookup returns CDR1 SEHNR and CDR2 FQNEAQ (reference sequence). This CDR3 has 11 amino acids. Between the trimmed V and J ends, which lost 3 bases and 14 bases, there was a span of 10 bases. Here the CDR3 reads CASSFQGSLFF. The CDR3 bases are TGTGCCAGCAGCTTCCAGGGGAGCCTGTTTTTT.

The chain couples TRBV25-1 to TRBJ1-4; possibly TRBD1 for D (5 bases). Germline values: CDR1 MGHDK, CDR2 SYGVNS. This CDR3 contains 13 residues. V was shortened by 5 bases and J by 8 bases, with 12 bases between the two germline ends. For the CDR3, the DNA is TGTGCCAGCAGTTTCTTCGGGGCGGAAAAACTGTTTTTT. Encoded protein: CASSFFGAEKLFF.

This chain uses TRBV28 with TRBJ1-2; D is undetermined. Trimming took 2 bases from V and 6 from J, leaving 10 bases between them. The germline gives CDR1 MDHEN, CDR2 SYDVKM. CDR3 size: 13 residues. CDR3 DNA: TGTGCCAGCAGTTTACCCGCCGGTCATGGCTACACCTTC. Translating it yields CASSLPAGHGYTF.

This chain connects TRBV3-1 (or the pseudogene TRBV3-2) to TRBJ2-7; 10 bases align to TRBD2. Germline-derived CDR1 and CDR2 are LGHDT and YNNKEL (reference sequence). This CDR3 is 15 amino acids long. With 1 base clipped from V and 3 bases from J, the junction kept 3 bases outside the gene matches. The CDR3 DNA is TGTGCCAGCAGCCAAGGGGCTAGCGGGAGCTACGAGCAGTACGTC. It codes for CASSQGASGSYEQYV.